The 9 T cell receptor beta chains in this list originate from one sample, sequenced in a study of T cell repertoires in cytomegalovirus infection. TCRdb processed the reads anew with MiXCR; each CDR3 protein has one entry. This table holds 76,000 or so distinct CDR3 sequences, 3.7% found once. The sample taken for sequencing was PBMCs. The receptors derive from a human donor in good health (CMV status not recorded). Some clones in this sample may be carry-over from other donors' samples.

At least ten counts were recorded for this clonotype. This chain links TRBV7-2 with TRBJ1-3; weak D call: TRBD1 (6 bases). Trimming left V 3 bases short and J 4 bases short, with 10 bases between. Germline V gene sequence: CDR1 SGHTA, CDR2 FQGNSA. The CDR3 extends over 14 amino acids. CDR3 nucleotides: TGTGCCAGCAGCTTCAGGGGTGGAGGAAACACCATATATTTT. Translating gives CASSFRGGGNTIYF.

This clonotype was seen many times. The V and J genes are TRBV28 and TRBJ2-3; 8 bases fit TRBD2. Germline V gives CDR1 MDHEN, CDR2 SYDVKM. CDR3 size: 14 residues. The ends lost 6 bases at V and 5 bases at J; junction bases unmatched: 7. This CDR3 reads CASSLGGAIDTQYF. The DNA of the CDR3 is TGTGCCAGCAGCCTCGGGGGGGCGATAGATACGCAGTATTTT.

This clonotype was detected ten times or more. The rearrangement links TRBV5-8 to TRBJ1-1; D gene ambiguous. The V end was cut by 9 bases, the J end by 5 bases, with 23 bases between. The CDR3 contains 15 residues. Germline CDR1 reads SGHTS; CDR2 reads YDEGEE. The CDR3 region has the DNA TGTGCCAATCCGTCTTCGGAGGGAGGAGGGACTGAAGCTTTCTTT. Its translation: CANPSSEGGGTEAFF.

This clonotype showed up many times. The genes are TRBV10-3 and TRBJ2-7, with 7 bases matching TRBD2. Germline V gives CDR1 ENHRY, CDR2 SYGVKD. The CDR3 extends over 14 amino acids. The V segment lost 7 bases and the J segment 0 bases; nucleotides outside the gene matches: 6. The CDR3 DNA reads as TGTGCCATCAACCGGGGGGTAAGCTCCTACGAGCAGTACTTC. This codes for CAINRGVSSYEQYF.

In this sample, this clonotype turned up many times. In DNA, the CDR3 is TGTGCCAGCAGTTTCATCAGGGGTCGTGGCTACACCTTC. It encodes CASSFIRGRGYTF. V gene TRBV6-5 combines with J gene TRBJ1-2; TRBD1 is a possible D gene (6 bases). From germline, CDR1 is MNHEY and CDR2 SVGAGI. The CDR3 sequence is 13 residues long. V lost 4 bases to trimming and J lost 7 bases, with 13 bases between them.

This clonotype appeared many times. The chain carries TRBV6-2 or TRBV6-3 and TRBJ2-7; D perhaps matches TRBD2 (5 bases). V lost 6 bases and J 2 bases, leaving 14 bases between the germline ends. Germline V gene lookup returns CDR1 MNHEY and CDR2 SVGEGT. The CDR3 is 14 amino acids. The CDR3 sequence: CASRRMRGTYEQYF. Written as DNA, the CDR3 is TGTGCCAGCAGACGAATGAGAGGGACCTACGAGCAGTACTTC.

This clonotype was recorded many times. The chain is built from TRBV4-1 and TRBJ2-7, with D possibly TRBD2 on 5 matching bases. Germline V gene lookup returns CDR1 MGHRA and CDR2 YSYEKL. Trimming removed 0 bases from V and 7 bases from J, with 16 bases in between. The CDR3 length is 15 residues. For the CDR3, the DNA is TGCGCCAGCAGCCAAGAAAGCGGTGGACGGGTGGAGCAGTACTTC. Its translation is CASSQESGGRVEQYF.

This clonotype has a count of ten or more. The gene calls are TRBV7-3 and TRBJ1-6, with D perhaps TRBD1 (5 bases). Germline lookup yields CDR1 SGHTA and CDR2 FQGTGA. The CDR3 consists of 16 residues. Between the trimmed V and J ends, which lost 2 bases and 2 bases, there was a span of 10 bases. The CDR3 nucleotides read TGTGCCAGCAGCTTACAGGGACGGGCCTATAATTCACCCCTCCACTTT. Its protein is CASSLQGRAYNSPLHF.

This clonotype was seen at least ten times. The CDR3 here is CASSPPPGQYGYTF. Here the CDR3 DNA reads TGTGCCAGCAGCCCCCCCCCGGGGCAGTATGGCTACACCTTC. The V gene is TRBV9, the J gene TRBJ1-2; a possible D gene is TRBD1 (5 bases). There are 14 residues in the CDR3. V lost 4 bases and J 5 bases, leaving 15 bases between the germline ends. Germline V gives CDR1 SGDLS, CDR2 YYNGEE.